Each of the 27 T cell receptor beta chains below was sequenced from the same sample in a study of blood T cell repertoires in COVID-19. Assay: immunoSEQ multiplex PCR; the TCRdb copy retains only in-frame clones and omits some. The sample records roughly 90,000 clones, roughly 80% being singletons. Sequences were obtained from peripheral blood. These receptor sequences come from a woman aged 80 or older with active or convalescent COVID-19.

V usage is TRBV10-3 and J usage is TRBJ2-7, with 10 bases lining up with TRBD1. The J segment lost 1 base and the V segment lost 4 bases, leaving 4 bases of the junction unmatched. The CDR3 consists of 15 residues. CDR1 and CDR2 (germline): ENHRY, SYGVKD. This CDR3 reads CAISGGTGASYEQYF. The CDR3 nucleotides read TGTGCCATCAGTGGGGGGACAGGGGCTTCCTACGAGCAGTACTTC.

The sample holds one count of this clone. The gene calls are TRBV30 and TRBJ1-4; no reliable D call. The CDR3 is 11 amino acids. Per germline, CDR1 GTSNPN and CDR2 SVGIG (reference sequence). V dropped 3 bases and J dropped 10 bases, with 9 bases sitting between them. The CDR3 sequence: CAWRGGGKLFF. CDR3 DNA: TGTGCCTGGAGAGGAGGCGGAAAACTGTTTTTT. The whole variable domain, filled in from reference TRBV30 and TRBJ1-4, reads SQTIHQWPATLVQPVGSPLSLECTVEGTSNPNLYWYRQAAGRGLQLLFYSVGIGQISSEVPQNLSASRPQDRQFILSSKKLLLSDSGFYLCAWRGGGKLFFGSGTQLSVL.

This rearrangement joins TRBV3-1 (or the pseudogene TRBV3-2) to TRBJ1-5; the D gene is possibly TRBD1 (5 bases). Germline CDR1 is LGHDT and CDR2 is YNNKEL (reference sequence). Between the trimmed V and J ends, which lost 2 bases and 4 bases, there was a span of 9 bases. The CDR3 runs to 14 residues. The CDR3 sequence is CASSQTGGNQPQHF. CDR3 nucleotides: TGTGCCAGCAGCCAAACTGGGGGGAATCAGCCCCAGCATTTT.

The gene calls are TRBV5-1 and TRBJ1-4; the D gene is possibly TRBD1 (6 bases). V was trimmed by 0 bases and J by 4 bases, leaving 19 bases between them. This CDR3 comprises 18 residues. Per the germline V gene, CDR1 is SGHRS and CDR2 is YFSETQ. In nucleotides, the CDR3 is TGCGCCAGCAGCTTGGATCTAGGCCGTCACAGGGATAATGAAAAACTGTTTTTT. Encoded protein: CASSLDLGRHRDNEKLFF.

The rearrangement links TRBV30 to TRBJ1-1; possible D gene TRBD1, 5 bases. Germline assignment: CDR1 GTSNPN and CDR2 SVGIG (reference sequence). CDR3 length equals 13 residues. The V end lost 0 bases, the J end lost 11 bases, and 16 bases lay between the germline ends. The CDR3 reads CAWSVHGGLGAFF. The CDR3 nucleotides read TGTGCCTGGAGTGTACATGGGGGACTGGGTGCTTTCTTT.

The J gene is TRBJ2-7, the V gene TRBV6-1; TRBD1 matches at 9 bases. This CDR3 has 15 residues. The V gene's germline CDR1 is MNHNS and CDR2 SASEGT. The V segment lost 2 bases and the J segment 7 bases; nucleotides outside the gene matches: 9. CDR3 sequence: CASSEYEDRGLEQYF. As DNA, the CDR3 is TGTGCCAGCAGTGAATATGAAGACAGGGGGTTAGAGCAGTACTTC.

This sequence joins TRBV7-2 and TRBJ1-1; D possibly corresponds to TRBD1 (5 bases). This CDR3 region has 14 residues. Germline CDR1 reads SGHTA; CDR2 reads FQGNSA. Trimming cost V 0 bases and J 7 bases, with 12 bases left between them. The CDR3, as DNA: TGTGCCAGCAGCTTAGCAAGGACATGGGGTGAAGCTTTCTTT. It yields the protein CASSLARTWGEAFF.

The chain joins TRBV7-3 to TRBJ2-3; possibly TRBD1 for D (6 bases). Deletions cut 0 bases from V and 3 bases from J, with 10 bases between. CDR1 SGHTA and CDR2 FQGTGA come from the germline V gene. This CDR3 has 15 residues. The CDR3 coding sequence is TGTGCCAGCAGCTTAACCAGGGGCAGTACAGATACGCAGTATTTT. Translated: CASSLTRGSTDTQYF. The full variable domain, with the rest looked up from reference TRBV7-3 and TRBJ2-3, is GAGVSQTPSNKVTEKGKYVELRCDPISGHTALYWYRQSLGQGPEFLIYFQGTGAADDSGLPNDRFFAVRPEGSVSTLKIQRTERGDSAVYLCASSLTRGSTDTQYFGPGTRLTVL.

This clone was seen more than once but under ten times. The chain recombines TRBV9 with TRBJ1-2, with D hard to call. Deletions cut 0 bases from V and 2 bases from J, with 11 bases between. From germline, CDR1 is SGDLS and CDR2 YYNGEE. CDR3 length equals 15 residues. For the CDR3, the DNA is TGTGCCAGCAGCGTAGACTCCTCCATAAACTATGGCTACACCTTC. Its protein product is CASSVDSSINYGYTF.

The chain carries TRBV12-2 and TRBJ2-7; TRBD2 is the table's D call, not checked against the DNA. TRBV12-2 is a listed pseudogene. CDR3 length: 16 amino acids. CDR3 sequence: CASRSMGTNPSYEQYF. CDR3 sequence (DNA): TGTGCAAGTCGCTCAATGGGGACTAACCCCTCCTACGAGCAGTACTTC.

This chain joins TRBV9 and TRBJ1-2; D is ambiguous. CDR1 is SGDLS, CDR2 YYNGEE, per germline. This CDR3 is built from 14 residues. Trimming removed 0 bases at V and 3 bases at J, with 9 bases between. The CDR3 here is CASSVEQKDYGYTF. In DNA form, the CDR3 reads TGTGCCAGCAGCGTAGAACAGAAGGACTATGGCTACACCTTC.

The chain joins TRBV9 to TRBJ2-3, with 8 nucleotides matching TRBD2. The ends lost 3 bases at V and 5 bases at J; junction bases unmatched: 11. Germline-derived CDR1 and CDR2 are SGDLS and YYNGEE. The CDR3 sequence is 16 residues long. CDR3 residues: CASSGRTSPRGDTQYF. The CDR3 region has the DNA TGTGCCAGCAGCGGGAGGACTAGCCCGAGGGGAGATACGCAGTATTTT.

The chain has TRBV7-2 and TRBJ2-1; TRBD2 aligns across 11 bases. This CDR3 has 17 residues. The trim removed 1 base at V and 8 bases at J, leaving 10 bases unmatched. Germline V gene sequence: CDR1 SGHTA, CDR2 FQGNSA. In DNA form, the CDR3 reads TGTGCCAGCAGCTTAGTTCTCCTAGCGGGGGGCCTGGATGAGCAGTTCTTC. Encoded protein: CASSLVLLAGGLDEQFF.

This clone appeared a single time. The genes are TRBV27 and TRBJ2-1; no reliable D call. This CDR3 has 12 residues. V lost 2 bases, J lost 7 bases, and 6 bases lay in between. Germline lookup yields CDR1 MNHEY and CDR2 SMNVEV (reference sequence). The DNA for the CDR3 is TGTGCCAGCAGTTTAATCCCGAATGAGCAGTTCTTC. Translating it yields CASSLIPNEQFF.

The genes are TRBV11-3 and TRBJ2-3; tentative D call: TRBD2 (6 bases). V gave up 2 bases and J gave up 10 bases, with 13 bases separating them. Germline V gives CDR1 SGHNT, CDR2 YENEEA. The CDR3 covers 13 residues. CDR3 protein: CASSLTPAGPQYF. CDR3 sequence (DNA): TGTGCCAGCAGCTTAACCCCAGCGGGTCCGCAGTATTTT.

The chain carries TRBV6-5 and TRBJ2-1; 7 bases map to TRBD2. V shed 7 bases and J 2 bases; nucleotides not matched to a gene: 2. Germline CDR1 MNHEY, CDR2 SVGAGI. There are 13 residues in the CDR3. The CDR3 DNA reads TGTGCCAGCAAAACTAGCGCCTACAATGAGCAGTTCTTC. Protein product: CASKTSAYNEQFF.

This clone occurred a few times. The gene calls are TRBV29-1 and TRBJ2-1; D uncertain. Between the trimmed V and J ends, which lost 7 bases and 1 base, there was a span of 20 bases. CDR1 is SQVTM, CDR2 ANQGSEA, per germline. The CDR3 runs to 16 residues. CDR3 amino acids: CSAETTERTSYNEQFF. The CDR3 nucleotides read TGCAGCGCCGAGACGACTGAGAGAACGTCCTACAATGAGCAGTTCTTC.

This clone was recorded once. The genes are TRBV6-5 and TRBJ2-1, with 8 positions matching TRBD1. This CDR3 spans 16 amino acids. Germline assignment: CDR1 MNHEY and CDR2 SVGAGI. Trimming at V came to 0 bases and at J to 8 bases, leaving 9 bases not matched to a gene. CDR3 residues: CASSYSGQGADDEQFF. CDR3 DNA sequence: TGTGCCAGCAGTTACTCGGGGCAGGGGGCAGACGATGAGCAGTTCTTC.

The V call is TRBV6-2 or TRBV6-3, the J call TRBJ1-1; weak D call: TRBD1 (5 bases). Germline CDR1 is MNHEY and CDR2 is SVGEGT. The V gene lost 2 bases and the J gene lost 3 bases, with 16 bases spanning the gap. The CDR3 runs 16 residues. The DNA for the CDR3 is TGTGCCAGCAGTTACGCCCCCCCGGGGGGAGACACTGAAGCTTTCTTT. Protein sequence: CASSYAPPGGDTEAFF.

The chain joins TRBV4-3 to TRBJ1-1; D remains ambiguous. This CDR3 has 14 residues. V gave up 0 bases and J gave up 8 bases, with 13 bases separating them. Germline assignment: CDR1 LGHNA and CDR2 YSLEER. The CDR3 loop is CASSQDENPTEAFF. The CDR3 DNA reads TGCGCCAGCAGCCAAGATGAGAACCCCACCGAAGCTTTCTTT.

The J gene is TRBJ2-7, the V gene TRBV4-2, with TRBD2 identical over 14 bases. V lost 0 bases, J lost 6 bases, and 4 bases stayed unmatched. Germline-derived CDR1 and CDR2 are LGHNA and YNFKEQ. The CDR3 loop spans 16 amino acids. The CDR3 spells CASSQEGGLAGGEQYF. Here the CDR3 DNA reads TGTGCCAGCAGCCAAGAAGGAGGACTAGCGGGAGGCGAGCAGTACTTC.

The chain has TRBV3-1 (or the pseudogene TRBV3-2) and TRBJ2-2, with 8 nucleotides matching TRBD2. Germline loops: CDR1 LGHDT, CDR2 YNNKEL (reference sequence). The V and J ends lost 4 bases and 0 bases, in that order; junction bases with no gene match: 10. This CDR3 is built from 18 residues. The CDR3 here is CASSLPLVGRANTGELFF. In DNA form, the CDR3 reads TGTGCCAGCAGCCTACCCCTCGTCGGGAGGGCGAACACCGGGGAGCTGTTTTTT.

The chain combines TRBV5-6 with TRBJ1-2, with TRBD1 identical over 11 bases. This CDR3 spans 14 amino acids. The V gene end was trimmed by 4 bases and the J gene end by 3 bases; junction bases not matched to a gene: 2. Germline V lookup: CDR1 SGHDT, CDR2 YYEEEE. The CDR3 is CASSKGQGDYGYTF. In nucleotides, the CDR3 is TGTGCCAGCAGCAAGGGACAGGGGGACTATGGCTACACCTTC.

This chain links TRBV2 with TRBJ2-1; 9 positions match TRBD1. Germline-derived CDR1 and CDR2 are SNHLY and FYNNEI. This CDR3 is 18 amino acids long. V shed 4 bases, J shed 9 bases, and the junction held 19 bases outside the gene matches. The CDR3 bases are TGTGCCAGCAGTGTGGGACAGGGCGGCGGGGACGTTATCTTTGAGCAGTTCTTC. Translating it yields CASSVGQGGGDVIFEQFF.

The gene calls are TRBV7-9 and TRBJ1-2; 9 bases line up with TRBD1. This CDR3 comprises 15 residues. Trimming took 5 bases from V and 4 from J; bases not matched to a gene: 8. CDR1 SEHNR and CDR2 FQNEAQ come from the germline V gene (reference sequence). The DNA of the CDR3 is TGTGCCAGCAGCCCAGCAACAGGGGGCTTCTATGGCTACACCTTC. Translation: CASSPATGGFYGYTF.

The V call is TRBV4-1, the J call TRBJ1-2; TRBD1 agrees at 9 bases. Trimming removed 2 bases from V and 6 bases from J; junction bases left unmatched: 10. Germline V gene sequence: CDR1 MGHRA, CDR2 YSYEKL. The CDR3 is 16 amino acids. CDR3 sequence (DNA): TGCGCCAGCAGCCAACAAGTACTCCGGACAGGGGATGGCTACACCTTC. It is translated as CASSQQVLRTGDGYTF.

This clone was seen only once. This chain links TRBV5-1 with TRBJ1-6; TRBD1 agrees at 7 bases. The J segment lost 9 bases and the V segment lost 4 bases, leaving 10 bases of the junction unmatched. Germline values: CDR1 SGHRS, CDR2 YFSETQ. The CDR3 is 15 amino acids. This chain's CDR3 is CASSPRQGSGSPLHF. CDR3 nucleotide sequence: TGCGCCAGCAGCCCAAGACAGGGTTCGGGTTCACCCCTCCACTTT. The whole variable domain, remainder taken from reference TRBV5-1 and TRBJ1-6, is KAGVTQTPRYLIKTRGQQVTLSCSPISGHRSVSWYQQTPGQGLQFLFEYFSETQRNKGNFPGRFSGRQFSNSRSEMNVSTLELGDSALYLCASSPRQGSGSPLHFGNGTRLTVT.